Below are 2 T cell receptor beta chains sequenced from a single sample in a study of T cells in Graves' hyperthyroidism and ophthalmopathy (dated by TCRdb to between 2018 and 2020). Library creation used multiplex PCR. For sequencing, an Illumina HiSeq 2000 was employed. Amplification of TCR beta CDR3 regions was carried out from RNA transcripts. The TCR CDR3 was subjected to a first round of RT-PCR using the HTBI primer set and the Qiagen OneStep RT-PCR kit. TCRdb reworked the public reads: Q25 trimming with fastp, MiXCR clone assembly, productive beta chains retained. Duplicate CDR3 protein sequences are folded into a single record with the most common DNA and genes. A total of almost 600,000 distinct CDR3 sequences appear in this sample, 46% of them only once. About 7.8% of the sample is taken by the ten largest. Sequencing input: peripheral blood or thyroid tissue (not recorded which). These receptors all come from a woman aged 18-30 years with Graves' hyperthyroidism.

At least ten counts were recorded for this clonotype. The gene calls are TRBV14 and TRBJ1-6; D unresolved. V was pared by 3 bases and J by 9 bases, with 12 bases between. This CDR3 contains 14 residues. Germline CDR1 and CDR2: SGHDN and FVKESK. As DNA, the CDR3 is TGTGCCAGCAGCCACGCAGCCCGGGGTTCACCCCTCCACTTT. Protein product: CASSHAARGSPLHF.

The V and J genes are TRBV19 and TRBJ2-1; maybe TRBD2 (6 bases). Per germline, CDR1 LNHDA and CDR2 SQIVND (reference sequence). The CDR3 spans 18 residues. V was trimmed by 1 base and J by 3 bases, leaving 19 bases between them. The DNA of the CDR3 is TGTGCCAGTAGTATAGCTAGCGCCGGAGAGGCGTTCTACAATGAGCAGTTCTTC. Translation: CASSIASAGEAFYNEQFF.